The rows below give T cell receptor beta chains drawn from one sample of a study of regulatory T cells in long-lasting Graves disease. Each CDR3 protein gets one entry after TCRdb re-called the multiplex PCR reads with MiXCR. The data contain 510,000 or so distinct CDR3 sequences, 12% of them singletons. These data were likewise used in another study, on T cells in Graves' hyperthyroidism and ophthalmopathy.

The sequencing used peripheral blood mononuclear cells (PBMCs), collected at new diagnosis, from a patient treated with antithyroid drugs. These receptors were collected from a woman in her thirties with Graves disease. The CDR3 runs from the conserved cysteine through the conserved F or W. D genes are given only for firm matches. Size tells how often a clone was seen (once, few, many) or the class of an expanded clone, and some rows leave it out.

V gene: TRBV6-5
D gene: TRBD1
CDR3 length: 16
clone size: few
J gene: TRBJ2-7
CDR3 protein: CASSYWGQALSYEQYF
CDR3 DNA: TGTGCCAGCAGTTACTGGGGACAGGCCCTCTCCTACGAGCAGTACTTC

V gene: TRBV11-1
D gene: -
CDR3 length: 14
clone size: many
J gene: TRBJ1-6
CDR3 protein: CASSFTGKGSPLHF
CDR3 DNA: TGTGCCAGCAGCTTCACAGGGAAAGGATCACCCCTCCACTTT

V gene: TRBV7-2
D gene: -
CDR3 length: 16
clone size: many
J gene: TRBJ2-5
CDR3 protein: CASSLGGWGGEETQYF
CDR3 DNA: TGTGCCAGCAGCTTAGGGGGCTGGGGCGGAGAAGAGACCCAGTACTTC

V gene: TRBV20-1
D gene: -
CDR3 length: 13
clone size: many
J gene: TRBJ1-1
CDR3 protein: CSAPDRSGAEAFF
CDR3 DNA: TGCAGTGCCCCAGACAGGTCTGGGGCTGAAGCTTTCTTT

V gene: TRBV20-1
D gene: -
CDR3 length: 11
clone size: few
J gene: TRBJ1-4
CDR3 protein: CSVEGNEKLFF
CDR3 DNA: TGCAGTGTGGAGGGTAATGAAAAACTGTTTTTT

V gene: TRBV9
D gene: -
CDR3 length: 15
clone size: many
J gene: TRBJ2-7
CDR3 protein: CASSVGPGETYEQYF
CDR3 DNA: TGTGCCAGCAGCGTAGGCCCAGGGGAGACCTACGAGCAGTACTTC

V gene: TRBV2
D gene: -
CDR3 length: 14
clone size: many
J gene: TRBJ1-5
CDR3 protein: CASSRDTTAQPQHF
CDR3 DNA: TGTGCCAGCAGTCGGGACACCACGGCTCAGCCCCAGCATTTT

V gene: TRBV27
D gene: TRBD2
CDR3 length: 15
clone size: many
J gene: TRBJ2-5
CDR3 protein: CASSLLSGGVETQYF
CDR3 DNA: TGTGCCAGCAGTTTATTAAGCGGGGGCGTGGAGACCCAGTACTTC

V gene: TRBV2
D gene: -
CDR3 length: 13
clone size: many
J gene: TRBJ2-1
CDR3 protein: CATTRRGYNEQFF
CDR3 DNA: TGTGCCACAACTCGACGAGGATACAATGAGCAGTTCTTC

V gene: TRBV9
D gene: TRBD1
CDR3 length: 16
clone size: few
J gene: TRBJ2-1
CDR3 protein: CASSLKRETGRNEQFF
CDR3 DNA: TGTGCCAGCAGCCTCAAGCGAGAGACAGGGCGGAATGAGCAGTTCTTC

V gene: TRBV29-1
D gene: TRBD2
CDR3 length: 17
clone size: many
J gene: TRBJ2-7
CDR3 protein: CSVVLGLAGGLGYEQYF
CDR3 DNA: TGCAGCGTTGTCCTGGGACTAGCGGGAGGACTTGGCTACGAGCAGTACTTC

V gene: TRBV3-1
D gene: -
CDR3 length: 14
clone size: many
J gene: TRBJ2-1
CDR3 protein: CASSPYLAANEQFF
CDR3 DNA: TGTGCCAGCAGCCCCTACCTAGCCGCCAATGAGCAGTTCTTC

V gene: TRBV6-2/TRBV6-3
D gene: -
CDR3 length: 14
clone size: few
J gene: TRBJ1-2
CDR3 protein: CASSYSVTAYGYTF
CDR3 DNA: TGTGCCAGCAGTTACTCGGTAACAGCTTATGGCTACACCTTC

V gene: TRBV4-2
D gene: -
CDR3 length: 14
clone size: many
J gene: TRBJ1-1
CDR3 protein: CASSHGSPDTEAFF
CDR3 DNA: TGTGCCAGCAGCCATGGGAGTCCGGACACTGAAGCTTTCTTT

V gene: TRBV9
D gene: -
CDR3 length: 14
clone size: many
J gene: TRBJ1-1
CDR3 protein: CASSVGPMNTEAFF
CDR3 DNA: TGTGCCAGCAGCGTAGGCCCTATGAACACTGAAGCTTTCTTT

V gene: TRBV10-3
D gene: -
CDR3 length: 13
clone size: many
J gene: TRBJ2-7
CDR3 protein: CATWSGVPYEQYF
CDR3 DNA: TGTGCCACCTGGAGCGGTGTCCCCTACGAGCAGTACTTC

V gene: TRBV28
D gene: -
CDR3 length: 20
clone size: many
J gene: TRBJ2-7
CDR3 protein: CASSLGPGPKTRWSSYEQYF
CDR3 DNA: TGTGCCAGCAGTTTGGGGCCGGGGCCAAAAACTAGATGGAGCTCCTACGAGCAGTACTTC

V gene: TRBV12-5
D gene: -
CDR3 length: 17
clone size: -
J gene: TRBJ2-2
CDR3 protein: CASGFQGQGRNTGELFF
CDR3 DNA: TGTGCTAGTGGTTTCCAGGGCCAGGGACGGAACACCGGGGAGCTGTTTTTT

V gene: TRBV19
D gene: -
CDR3 length: 14
clone size: many
J gene: TRBJ1-5
CDR3 protein: CASMPGGSNQPQHF
CDR3 DNA: TGTGCCAGTATGCCCGGGGGGAGCAATCAGCCCCAGCATTTT

V gene: TRBV11-3
D gene: TRBD1
CDR3 length: 16
clone size: many
J gene: TRBJ2-7
CDR3 protein: CASSPNTGQGKNEQYF
CDR3 DNA: TGTGCCAGCAGCCCGAACACGGGACAGGGGAAGAACGAGCAGTACTTC

V gene: TRBV5-1
D gene: -
CDR3 length: 15
clone size: many
J gene: TRBJ2-1
CDR3 protein: CASSPRGAMYNEQFF
CDR3 DNA: TGCGCCAGCAGCCCCAGGGGGGCCATGTACAATGAGCAGTTCTTC

V gene: TRBV28
D gene: TRBD2
CDR3 length: 15
clone size: many
J gene: TRBJ2-7
CDR3 protein: CASSAGTSPTYEQYF
CDR3 DNA: TGTGCCAGCAGTGCCGGGACTAGCCCGACCTACGAGCAGTACTTC

V gene: TRBV2
D gene: TRBD2
CDR3 length: 15
clone size: many
J gene: TRBJ2-1
CDR3 protein: CASMKGLAPYNEQFF
CDR3 DNA: TGTGCCAGCATGAAGGGACTAGCGCCCTACAATGAGCAGTTCTTC

V gene: TRBV12-3/TRBV12-4
D gene: TRBD1
CDR3 length: 16
clone size: -
J gene: TRBJ2-7
CDR3 protein: CASSTTGTGDPYEQYF
CDR3 DNA: TGTGCCAGCAGTACGACCGGGACAGGGGATCCCTACGAGCAGTACTTC

V gene: TRBV20-1
D gene: -
CDR3 length: 13
clone size: few
J gene: TRBJ2-3
CDR3 protein: CSAVKFSTDTQYF
CDR3 DNA: TGCAGTGCCGTCAAATTTTCCACAGATACGCAGTATTTT

V gene: TRBV7-9
D gene: -
CDR3 length: 19
clone size: few
J gene: TRBJ1-3
CDR3 protein: CASSFSFVRQPISGNTIYF
CDR3 DNA: TGTGCCAGCAGCTTTTCCTTTGTTAGACAGCCGATCTCTGGAAACACCATATATTTT

V gene: TRBV28
D gene: -
CDR3 length: 12
clone size: -
J gene: TRBJ2-7
CDR3 protein: CASTSVSYEQYF
CDR3 DNA: TGTGCCAGCACTAGCGTCTCCTACGAGCAGTACTTC

V gene: TRBV20-1
D gene: -
CDR3 length: 13
clone size: few
J gene: TRBJ2-5
CDR3 protein: CSAYPQGQETQYF
CDR3 DNA: TGCAGTGCTTACCCACAGGGTCAAGAGACCCAGTACTTC

V gene: TRBV12-3/TRBV12-4
D gene: TRBD2
CDR3 length: 17
clone size: many
J gene: TRBJ2-1
CDR3 protein: CASTPQGTSGLYNEQFF
CDR3 DNA: TGTGCCAGCACTCCCCAAGGGACTAGCGGGCTTTACAATGAGCAGTTCTTC

V gene: TRBV6-1
D gene: TRBD2
CDR3 length: 14
clone size: many
J gene: TRBJ2-7
CDR3 protein: CASRVVAGVYEQYF
CDR3 DNA: TGTGCCAGCAGAGTCGTGGCGGGAGTCTACGAGCAGTACTTC

V gene: TRBV27
D gene: TRBD2
CDR3 length: 16
clone size: many
J gene: TRBJ2-1
CDR3 protein: CASSLLASVGGAEQFF
CDR3 DNA: TGTGCCAGCAGTTTATTGGCGTCGGTGGGAGGGGCTGAGCAGTTCTTC

V gene: TRBV27
D gene: TRBD1
CDR3 length: 14
clone size: few
J gene: TRBJ2-7
CDR3 protein: CASSPWDRMGEQYF
CDR3 DNA: TGTGCCAGCAGTCCTTGGGACAGGATGGGCGAGCAGTACTTC

V gene: TRBV6-2/TRBV6-3
D gene: -
CDR3 length: 18
clone size: few
J gene: TRBJ2-1
CDR3 protein: CASSYSMLGLSSYNEQFF
CDR3 DNA: TGTGCCAGCAGTTACTCGATGTTAGGGCTTAGCTCCTACAATGAGCAGTTCTTC

V gene: TRBV19
D gene: -
CDR3 length: 14
clone size: many
J gene: TRBJ2-1
CDR3 protein: CASSIVEGGNEQFF
CDR3 DNA: TGTGCCAGTAGTATCGTGGAGGGGGGAAATGAGCAATTCTTC

V gene: TRBV24-1
D gene: -
CDR3 length: 17
clone size: -
J gene: TRBJ2-1
CDR3 protein: CATSDFPGRSSYNEQFF
CDR3 DNA: TGTGCCACCAGTGATTTCCCGGGGCGCTCATCCTACAATGAGCAGTTCTTC

V gene: TRBV6-1
D gene: -
CDR3 length: 15
clone size: -
J gene: TRBJ2-3
CDR3 protein: CASNPGPSSTDTQYF
CDR3 DNA: TGTGCCAGCAACCCTGGACCCTCTAGCACAGATACGCAGTATTTT

V gene: TRBV7-9
D gene: TRBD1
CDR3 length: 14
clone size: -
J gene: TRBJ2-7
CDR3 protein: CASSSTGLIYEQYF
CDR3 DNA: TGTGCCAGCAGCTCGACAGGGTTAATCTACGAGCAGTACTTC

V gene: TRBV3-1
D gene: TRBD1
CDR3 length: 14
clone size: many
J gene: TRBJ1-1
CDR3 protein: CASGRQGSSTEAFF
CDR3 DNA: TGTGCCAGCGGGAGACAGGGTTCTAGTACTGAAGCTTTCTTT

V gene: TRBV18
D gene: -
CDR3 length: 15
clone size: -
J gene: TRBJ2-7
CDR3 protein: CASSPRAGWAYEQYF
CDR3 DNA: TGTGCCAGCTCACCCCGGGCAGGGTGGGCCTACGAGCAGTACTTC

V gene: TRBV13
D gene: -
CDR3 length: 13
clone size: many
J gene: TRBJ1-1
CDR3 protein: CASSGESSSEAFF
CDR3 DNA: TGTGCCAGCAGCGGGGAGAGCTCATCTGAAGCTTTCTTT

V gene: TRBV6-2/TRBV6-3
D gene: -
CDR3 length: 14
clone size: many
J gene: TRBJ1-2
CDR3 protein: CASSSQGINYGYTF
CDR3 DNA: TGTGCCAGCAGTTCACAGGGAATTAACTATGGCTACACCTTC

V gene: TRBV3-1
D gene: -
CDR3 length: 13
clone size: -
J gene: TRBJ2-3
CDR3 protein: CASSFTQTDTQYF
CDR3 DNA: TGTGCCAGCAGTTTTACCCAGACAGATACGCAGTATTTT

V gene: TRBV19
D gene: -
CDR3 length: 17
clone size: few
J gene: TRBJ2-1
CDR3 protein: CASSTKAGGGLHNEQFF
CDR3 DNA: TGTGCCAGTAGTACCAAAGCCGGGGGAGGTCTCCACAATGAGCAGTTCTTC

V gene: TRBV20-1
D gene: TRBD1
CDR3 length: 15
clone size: many
J gene: TRBJ1-1
CDR3 protein: CSATSPTGGNTEAFF
CDR3 DNA: TGCAGTGCTACTTCCCCCACAGGGGGGAACACTGAAGCTTTCTTT

V gene: TRBV19
D gene: -
CDR3 length: 13
clone size: many
J gene: TRBJ1-1
CDR3 protein: CASWRGWSGEAFF
CDR3 DNA: TGTGCCAGTTGGCGGGGATGGAGCGGTGAAGCTTTCTTT